What follows is one TCR beta chain and its context. This entry comes from a study of radiotherapy plus CTLA-4 blockade in lung cancer. TCRdb keeps only in-frame clones here, not all; method: immunoSEQ multiplex PCR. This sample has about 57,000 clones, with roughly 80% found just once. The receptor was isolated from a human donor with non-small cell lung cancer who had a complete response to radiotherapy plus ipilimumab. Sequenced here: peripheral blood, sampled from a patient treated with radiotherapy plus ipilimumab.

As DNA, the CDR3 is TGTGCCATCCAAAAGGGGGTCGACACTGAAGCTTTCTTT. Its protein product is CAIQKGVDTEAFF. The V and J genes are TRBV10-3 and TRBJ1-1, with D possibly being TRBD1 (6 bases). Germline lookup yields CDR1 ENHRY and CDR2 SYGVKD. CDR3 length: 13 amino acids. V shed 8 bases and J shed 3 bases, with 13 bases lying between them.